This is a list of T cell receptor beta chains from one sample in a study of blood T cell repertoires in COVID-19. The repertoire was sequenced with immunoSEQ multiplex PCR; TCRdb's copy has only in-frame clones and lacks some. This sample carries some 190,000 clones, more than 85% of them seen once, and the ten largest clones take around 24%. Sequenced sample: PBMCs or T cells enriched from blood (not recorded which). The source of these receptors is a woman aged 40-49 years in a cohort exposed to, infected with or recovered from COVID-19 (not recorded which). The CDR3 runs from the conserved cysteine through the conserved F or W.

v_call	j_call	cdr3_aa
TRBV7-9	TRBJ1-5	CASSLNRVGDSNQPQHF
TRBV18	TRBJ1-1	CASSPGTGIMNTEAFF
TRBV3-1/TRBV3-2	TRBJ2-5	CASSARDYGQETQYF
TRBV11-2	TRBJ1-4	CASSLGQVGQINEKLFF
TRBV4-2	TRBJ2-3	CASSQEVGADTQYF
TRBV5-1	TRBJ2-5	CASSPGLAGEETQYF
TRBV19	TRBJ1-2	CASSIGRDGYTF
TRBV7-9	TRBJ1-4	CASSLLRATNEKLFF
TRBV19	TRBJ2-7	CASSMSGQNIYEQYF
TRBV7-9	TRBJ1-3	CASSSLPAGDSGNTIYF
TRBV11-3	TRBJ2-1	CASSSAFHGSSYNEQFF
TRBV18	TRBJ2-7	CASSPRGLAYEQYF
TRBV6-5	TRBJ1-6	CASSWGLRINSPLHF
TRBV29-1	TRBJ2-2	CSGYDRGRDVDTGELFF
TRBV3-1/TRBV3-2	TRBJ2-7	CASSQVGSGHSYEQYF
TRBV3-1/TRBV3-2	TRBJ1-5	CASSHLPSQPQHF
TRBV29-1	TRBJ1-2	CSVLEGGYTF
TRBV10-2	TRBJ1-2	CASLSQGFVGYGYTF
TRBV18	TRBJ1-2	CASSQGIGTVYGYTF
TRBV5-1	TRBJ2-6	CASSLGIPGHGANVLTF
TRBV30	TRBJ2-6	CAWMRDRVSRTGANVLTF
TRBV2	TRBJ2-3	CASSGGSTGYVDTQYF
TRBV7-8	TRBJ1-3	CASSPSVGNTIYF
TRBV11-2	TRBJ2-7	CASSLGLAGTYEQYF
TRBV13	TRBJ1-5	CASSFGQGATQPQHF
TRBV28	TRBJ1-5	CASSPDRVNQPQHF
TRBV30	TRBJ2-1	CAWRGSGTTSYNEQFF
TRBV9	TRBJ2-2	CASSVGSANTGELFF
TRBV5-1	TRBJ1-1	CASSYTGQGGSEAFF
TRBV4-2	TRBJ2-7	CASSQDRTSVSYEQYF
TRBV27	TRBJ1-5	CASSLLVNQPQHF
TRBV27	TRBJ1-2	CASSLNQDTYGYTF
TRBV28	TRBJ1-2	CASRSTDREWGYTF
TRBV27	TRBJ2-1	CASSFALAPPYNEQFF
TRBV3-1/TRBV3-2	TRBJ1-2	CASSQDGGQYYGYTF
TRBV2	TRBJ2-7	CASSPTKGGRSHEQYF
TRBV5-1	TRBJ1-1	CASSWDSNTEAFF
TRBV19	TRBJ1-6	CASSIGPSNFKDNSPLHF
TRBV6-2/TRBV6-3	TRBJ2-5	CASSYPYQLTSLYQETQYF
TRBV27	TRBJ1-1	CASSLGTVAEAFF
TRBV7-2	TRBJ2-7	CASSPIGASYEQYF
TRBV28	TRBJ1-2	CASRNPGGNYGYTF
TRBV4-1	TRBJ2-1	CASSQGRVGIPYNEQFF
TRBV6-5	TRBJ2-1	CASSRTGTSYNEQFF
TRBV4-3	TRBJ2-2	CASSQGRGARTGELFF
TRBV28	TRBJ1-6	CASRSGQSNNSPLHF
TRBV11-2	TRBJ2-5	CASSFIPAGGGETQYF
TRBV30	TRBJ1-5	CAWSVTGNQPQHF
TRBV5-1	TRBJ2-7	CASSLEAGGSYEQYF
TRBV27	TRBJ1-2	CASSLSHTYGYTF
TRBV10-3	TRBJ2-7	CAISEWGAPGEQYF
TRBV19	TRBJ2-7	CASSPVVDRVHEQYF
TRBV5-1	TRBJ1-1	CASSLTGTGEEAFF
TRBV13	TRBJ2-7	CASSLDQNEQYF